The TCR beta chain described here comes from a study of cytomegalovirus exposure and HLA in healthy donors. It was with 60 Vbeta and 13 Jbeta primers that the PCR ran. TCRdb's table, derived via immunoSEQ multiplex PCR, lists solely in-frame clones and lacks some. The data contain around 190,000 clones, 75% to 85% of them seen just once; the ten biggest clones take up roughly 13%. The CDR3 spans 15 residues. V lost 3 bases and J 0 bases, leaving 12 bases between the germline ends. Per germline, CDR1 MNHNS and CDR2 SASEGT. Specimen: PBMCs. The TCR comes from a woman aged 30 to 39 in good health and CMV-seropositive. The V call is TRBV6-1, the J call TRBJ2-7; D gene unclear. The DNA for the CDR3 is TGTGCCAGCAGTGATTTCCAGGCTCTCTCCTACGAGCAGTACTTC. It codes for CASSDFQALSYEQYF.